The present entry profiles one TCR beta chain with its context. Its cognate antigen has yet to be identified. The record has no base qualities; no much larger clone is one base away. TCRbeta CDR3 regions were amplified from genomic DNA by means of the immunoSEQ Assay, a bias-controlled multiplex PCR. For the original study's pipeline: Within the assay, amplification of reference gene primers was used to estimate how many nucleated cells each sample contained. To quantify the absolute abundance of each unique TCRbeta CDR3 rearrangement, sequence reads were collapsed and filtered. Productive Simpson clonality was computed per sample as the square root of Simpson's diversity index over productive rearrangements. Here the immuneACCESS table is served through TCRdb, limited to in-frame sequences with V and J called. Missing clones are a known gap in these copies; in checked studies unresolved V genes cover under half, and the rest lacks a known reason. The V and J calls and clone size were taken over from that table, and D and trimming were inferred from the DNA. For this sample there are about 150,000 clones; around 82% appear just once. The top ten clonotypes cover over 0.55% of the sample.

The junction carries 18 bases between V and J, which are trimmed by 2 bases and 7 bases respectively. There are 15 amino acids in the CDR3, from cysteine to phenylalanine inclusive. Only CDR3 DNA remains: 45 bases, in frame from the first base. Based on the germline V gene, the CDR1 and CDR2 sequences are SGDLS and YYNGEE. This record belongs to a study of blood T cell repertoires in COVID-19 (dated by TCRdb to 2018 to 2021). Turning to the overall study: Collaborator samples came from the United States, Italy and Spain and covered acute and convalescent phases of COVID-19. The material from the prospective study consisted of cDNA or gDNA derived from T cells, B-cell-depleted T cells, or PBMCs. Subjects who had been exposed to COVID-19, were actively infected with it, or had recovered from it provided the deeply sampled blood TCRbeta repertoires that made up the dataset. The repertoires were released in a freely available public database meant as a resource for research on the immune response to SARS-CoV-2. The samples were drawn from two sources: the first 160 participants of the ongoing ImmuneRACE study, and over 950 subjects contributed by 6 global collaborators. A de-identified subject ID, COVID-19 status, age in years and sex were almost always included in the sample metadata. HLA class I and class II types, where available, came from metadata supplied by the sample provider rather than from assay-based typing. What the work shows at the level of the full study, not this receptor alone: Clinical and demographic metadata were provided uncurated, with the amount varying by source and participant.

One collaborating source in Seattle enrolled patients during active infection and followed them longitudinally through the course of disease. Whole blood was collected in K2EDTA tubes by collaborating institutions according to the institutions' own protocols. For TCRbeta analysis, collaborators shipped samples as frozen whole blood, isolated PBMCs, or DNA extracted from either of those sample types. Material for sequencing was peripheral blood. Recombination joined TRBV9 with TRBJ2-5; TRBD1 is a possible D gene, resting on 5 matching bases. This TCR was sampled from a man between 60 and 75 years old with COVID-19, enrolled during active disease. The encoded CDR3 is CASSVSPSRTGTQYF. In nucleotides, the sequence is TGTGCCAGCAGCGTCTCCCCCTCGCGTACAGGGACCCAGTACTTC.